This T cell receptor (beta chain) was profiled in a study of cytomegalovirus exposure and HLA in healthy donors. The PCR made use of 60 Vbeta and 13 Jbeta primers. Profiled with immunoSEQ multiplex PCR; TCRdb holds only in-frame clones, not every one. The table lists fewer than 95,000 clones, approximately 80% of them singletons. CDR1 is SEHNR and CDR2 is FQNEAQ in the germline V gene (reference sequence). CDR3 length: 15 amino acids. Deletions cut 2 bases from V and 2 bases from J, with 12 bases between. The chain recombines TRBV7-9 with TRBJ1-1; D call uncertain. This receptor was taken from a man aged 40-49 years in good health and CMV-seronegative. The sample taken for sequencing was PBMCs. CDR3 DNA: TGTGCCAGCAGCTTAAATATTATTCTAAACACTGAAGCTTTCTTT. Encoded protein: CASSLNIILNTEAFF.